The T cell receptor (beta chain) described here comes from a study of cytomegalovirus exposure and HLA in healthy donors. Primers for the PCR totalled 60 Vbeta and 13 Jbeta. TCRdb's copy holds only in-frame clones and misses some; the assay was immunoSEQ multiplex PCR. Here the sample spans 100,000 or so clones, around 76% being singletons. The CDR3 sequence is 18 residues long. CDR1 is MNHEY, CDR2 SMNVEV, per germline (reference sequence). V lost 1 base to trimming and J lost 5 bases; unmatched junction nucleotides: 12. Whole-study results and caveats: The dataset shows that most TCR sequences were rare, while some public TCRs occurred in many donors. When analyzed later, a missense DCLRE1C variant was found to be linked to TCR beta V- and J-gene trimming. CMV serostatus stood as the only immune exposure information on hand. Altogether, more than 150 TCR beta chains were recorded as cytomegalovirus-associated.

As concerns this clone: What it binds is not known.

The chain is built from TRBV27 and TRBJ1-1; TRBD1 agrees at 11 bases. Sequencing input: PBMCs. The clonotype comes from a man aged 25-40 years in good health and CMV-seropositive. The CDR3: CASSLLAPGTGGGTEAFF. The CDR3 region has the DNA TGTGCCAGCAGTTTATTGGCCCCGGGGACAGGGGGAGGAACTGAAGCTTTCTTT.